Listed here are 27 T cell receptor beta chains from one sample, sequenced in a study of blood T cell repertoires in COVID-19. Profiled with immunoSEQ multiplex PCR; TCRdb holds only in-frame clones, not every one. The table lists some 69,000 clones, about 82% of them singletons. Sequencing was performed on peripheral blood. Receptor source: a woman aged 60-75 years with acute or convalescent COVID-19.

The V and J genes are TRBV5-4 and TRBJ2-3, with D hard to call. Trimming took off 0 bases at V and 0 bases at J, with 5 bases between the two ends. Germline assignment: CDR1 SGHNT and CDR2 YYREEE (reference sequence). The CDR3 has 14 residues. Here the CDR3 DNA reads TGTGCCAGCAGCTTGGGCGTTAGCACAGATACGCAGTATTTT. This encodes CASSLGVSTDTQYF.

This rearrangement joins TRBV7-3 to TRBJ2-2, with D tentatively TRBD1 (5 bases). V lost 2 bases and J 4 bases, leaving 8 bases between the germline ends. Germline V gene data show CDR1 as SGHTA and CDR2 as FQGTGA. The CDR3 is 14 amino acids. Written as DNA, the CDR3 is TGTGCCAGCAGCTTAGCAGGGTCCACCGGGGAGCTGTTTTTT. It specifies CASSLAGSTGELFF.

The chain joins TRBV18 to TRBJ1-3; 7 bases match TRBD1. The CDR3 loop spans 18 amino acids. V shed 1 base and J 4 bases; nucleotides not matched to a gene: 13. Germline CDR1 reads KGHSH; CDR2 reads LQKENI. CDR3 in amino acids: CASSPRWNIQGNGNTIYF. DNA for the CDR3: TGTGCCAGCTCACCACGGTGGAATATACAGGGGAACGGAAACACCATATATTTT.

CDR3 in amino acids: CASSQVVGLVASGELFF. For the CDR3, the DNA is TGTGCCAGCAGCCAAGTTGTGGGACTCGTGGCGTCCGGGGAGCTGTTTTTT. The chain recombines TRBV3-1 (or the pseudogene TRBV3-2) with TRBJ2-2; TRBD2 is a possible D gene (6 bases). V lost 1 base to trimming and J lost 6 bases, with 18 bases between them. Germline-derived CDR1 and CDR2 are LGHDT and YNNKEL (reference sequence). The CDR3 length is 17 residues.

This clone was detected once. J is TRBJ1-2 and V is TRBV7-2; D ambiguous. Looked up from germline, CDR1 is SGHTA and CDR2 is FQGNSA. V was clipped by 2 bases and J by 2 bases, with 9 bases between them. CDR3 size: 14 residues. CDR3 nucleotide sequence: TGTGCCAGCAGCTTACACAGTTTAAACTATGGCTACACCTTC. Protein sequence: CASSLHSLNYGYTF.

The chain joins TRBV28 to TRBJ2-3, with D hard to call. The CDR3 has 14 residues. V lost 1 base and J 6 bases, leaving 11 bases between the germline ends. CDR1 and CDR2 from the germline V gene are MDHEN and SYDVKM. The CDR3 DNA sequence: TGTGCCAGCAGTTTATCCCGGGTATGGGATACGCAGTATTTT. Its translation: CASSLSRVWDTQYF.

This chain links TRBV28 with TRBJ1-1; TRBD1 matches at 7 bases. Unmatched junction bases numbered 4, after V lost 2 bases and J lost 4 bases. In germline, CDR1 is MDHEN, CDR2 SYDVKM. The CDR3 extends over 14 amino acids. The CDR3 loop is CASSLSQGVTEAFF. DNA for the CDR3: TGTGCCAGCAGTTTAAGTCAGGGGGTCACTGAAGCTTTCTTT. Full variable domain (remainder filled in from reference TRBV28 and TRBJ1-1): DVKVTQSSRYLVKRTGEKVFLECVQDMDHENMFWYRQDPGLGLRLIYFSYDVKMKEKGDIPEGYSVSREKKERFSLILESASTNQTSMYLCASSLSQGVTEAFFGQGTRLTVV.

The V call is TRBV27, the J call TRBJ1-5, with TRBD1 identical over 9 bases. The CDR3 spans 17 residues. Germline V CDR1 and CDR2: MNHEY, SMNVEV (reference sequence). V was clipped by 0 bases and J by 6 bases; unmatched bases: 9. The CDR3 sequence: CASSLSGIRTGVQPQHF. CDR3 nucleotide sequence: TGTGCCAGCAGTTTATCGGGGATACGGACAGGGGTTCAGCCCCAGCATTTT.

This clone appeared a few times. This chain uses TRBV4-1 with TRBJ1-4, with D possibly TRBD1 on 6 matching bases. This CDR3 spans 17 amino acids. V was cut by 4 bases and J by 3 bases, with 18 bases left in between. The V gene's germline CDR1 is MGHRA and CDR2 YSYEKL. The CDR3 DNA reads as TGCGCCAGCAGCCGAGATACAGGGTCGACGGCTAATGAAAAACTGTTTTTT. Protein sequence: CASSRDTGSTANEKLFF.

The V gene is TRBV29-1, the J gene TRBJ2-1, with TRBD2 matching over 9 bases. CDR1 SQVTM and CDR2 ANQGSEA come from the germline V gene. Trimming took 7 bases from V and 8 from J; bases not matched to a gene: 12. This CDR3 has 14 residues. The CDR3 loop reads CSALTSGRLHEQFF. Here the CDR3 DNA reads TGCAGCGCCCTGACGAGCGGGAGGCTCCATGAGCAGTTCTTC.

This chain links TRBV2 with TRBJ1-2; D is perhaps TRBD1 (5 bases). Deletions cut 6 bases from V and 2 bases from J, with 13 bases between. Germline V gives CDR1 SNHLY, CDR2 FYNNEI. The CDR3 is made up of 14 amino acids. DNA of the CDR3: TGTGCCAGCAGCCCCATGGGGCCCAACTATGGCTACACCTTC. This encodes CASSPMGPNYGYTF.

This sequence joins TRBV27 and TRBJ2-7; 12 nucleotides match TRBD2. J lost 1 base, V lost 4 bases, and 2 bases had no gene match. Germline V gene sequence: CDR1 MNHEY, CDR2 SMNVEV (reference sequence). The CDR3 spans 15 residues. The CDR3 DNA is TGTGCCAGCAGTTACACTAGCGGGAGGTCCTACGAGCAGTACTTC. Translated, it gives CASSYTSGRSYEQYF.

CDR3 residues: CASSRPGTSGETQYF. In DNA form, the CDR3 reads TGTGCCAGCAGTCGACCCGGGACTAGCGGGGAGACCCAGTACTTC. V is TRBV27 and J is TRBJ2-5, with 12 nucleotides matching TRBD2. CDR1 and CDR2 from the germline V gene are MNHEY and SMNVEV (reference sequence). This CDR3 is built from 15 residues. With 5 bases clipped from V and 5 bases from J, the junction kept 6 bases outside the gene matches.

This clone was seen a single time. The chain is built from TRBV3-1 (or the pseudogene TRBV3-2) and TRBJ1-1; the match to TRBD1 covers 7 bases. Trimming removed 4 bases from V and 1 base from J; junction bases left unmatched: 9. This CDR3 contains 16 residues. Per the germline V gene, CDR1 is LGHDT and CDR2 is YNNKEL (reference sequence). The CDR3 DNA reads TGTGCCAGCAGCCTGAGTTCCGGGACAGCGAACACTGAAGCTTTCTTT. Amino acid sequence: CASSLSSGTANTEAFF.

This chain links TRBV5-5 with TRBJ2-1, with D tentatively TRBD1 (6 bases). The V gene lost 0 bases and the J gene lost 2 bases, with 9 bases spanning the gap. Per germline, CDR1 SGHKS and CDR2 YYEKEE (reference sequence). The CDR3 runs to 15 residues. The CDR3 here is CASSLEDRPYNEQFF. CDR3 coding DNA: TGTGCCAGCAGCTTGGAGGACAGACCCTACAATGAGCAGTTCTTC.

The chain employs TRBV19 and TRBJ1-1; no reliable D call. This CDR3 region has 14 residues. The V gene's germline CDR1 is LNHDA and CDR2 SQIVND (reference sequence). Trimming took 8 bases from V and 3 from J, leaving 16 bases between them. The CDR3 nucleotides read TGTGCCAGTCGGGGAACCGGAATGTACACTGAAGCTTTCTTT. It specifies CASRGTGMYTEAFF.

This chain connects TRBV2 to TRBJ1-1; D is undetermined. The CDR3 spans 11 residues. V shed 5 bases and J shed 2 bases, with 3 bases lying between them. Germline V gene lookup returns CDR1 SNHLY and CDR2 FYNNEI. The CDR3 bases are TGTGCCAGCAGTCTTAACACTGAAGCTTTCTTT. It yields the protein CASSLNTEAFF.

The chain uses TRBV2 and TRBJ2-4; TRBD2 agrees at 8 bases. The CDR3 loop spans 17 amino acids. Unmatched junction bases numbered 6, after V lost 2 bases and J lost 0 bases. Germline lookup yields CDR1 SNHLY and CDR2 FYNNEI. The CDR3 DNA follows: TGTGCCAGCAGTGAAACTAGCGGAAACCCAGCCAAAAACATTCAGTACTTC. It yields the protein CASSETSGNPAKNIQYF.

V usage is TRBV5-1 and J usage is TRBJ2-5; possible D gene TRBD2, 5 bases. Trimming pared 4 bases from V and 2 bases from J, leaving 18 bases between. Germline V gene data show CDR1 as SGHRS and CDR2 as YFSETQ. This CDR3 has 16 residues. CDR3 amino acids: CASSPGSLRVQETQYF. The DNA of the CDR3 is TGCGCCAGCAGCCCCGGCTCCTTGCGGGTTCAAGAGACCCAGTACTTC.

The chain uses TRBV5-1 and TRBJ1-2; tentative D call: TRBD1 (5 bases). Germline V gene sequence: CDR1 SGHRS, CDR2 YFSETQ. CDR3 size: 14 residues. The V end was cut by 0 bases, the J end by 8 bases, with 14 bases between. As DNA, the CDR3 is TGCGCCAGCAGCTTGGCGGGCAGGGTGAAAGGCTACACCTTC. The encoded protein is CASSLAGRVKGYTF.

This clone was detected a few times. The chain employs TRBV4-2 and TRBJ2-7; D not certain. The CDR3 length is 15 residues. Trimming cost V 0 bases and J 7 bases, with 16 bases left between them. The germline V gene has CDR1 LGHNA and CDR2 YNFKEQ. CDR3 bases: TGTGCCAGCAGCCAAGAGGTGGCTAGTCTTCGGGAGCAGTACTTC. This translates into CASSQEVASLREQYF.

This clone was detected once. The gene calls are TRBV30 and TRBJ1-2; D unclear. This CDR3 is 14 amino acids long. V gave up 4 bases and J gave up 4 bases, with 16 bases separating them. In germline, CDR1 is GTSNPN, CDR2 SVGIG (reference sequence). The CDR3 DNA reads as TGTGCCTGGATACCCTCGACGGAGTTCTATGGCTACACCTTC. This codes for CAWIPSTEFYGYTF.

The chain carries TRBV12-3 or TRBV12-4 and TRBJ1-2; 7 bases match TRBD1. With V trimmed by 4 bases and J by 7 bases, 6 bases remained unmatched. CDR3 length equals 13 residues. CDR3 loop: CASSSRGRGGYTF. CDR3 DNA sequence: TGTGCCAGCAGTTCAAGGGGGCGAGGTGGCTACACCTTC.

This rearrangement joins TRBV19 to TRBJ2-3, with D perhaps matching TRBD2 (5 bases). The V end was cut by 5 bases, the J end by 3 bases, with 9 bases between. Looked up from germline, CDR1 is LNHDA and CDR2 is SQIVND (reference sequence). The length of the CDR3 is 13 residues. The CDR3 spells CASSQWETDTQYF. The CDR3, as DNA: TGTGCCAGTAGTCAGTGGGAGACAGATACGCAGTATTTT.

V is TRBV28 and J is TRBJ1-5; 7 nucleotides match TRBD1. Germline V gene lookup returns CDR1 MDHEN and CDR2 SYDVKM. V lost 6 bases and J lost 5; bases outside the gene matches: 7. The CDR3 sequence is 14 residues long. The CDR3 loop is CASRQGTVHQPQHF. Written as DNA, the CDR3 is TGTGCCAGCAGACAGGGGACGGTCCATCAGCCCCAGCATTTT. Using reference TRBV28 and TRBJ1-5 for the parts outside the CDR3, the full variable domain is DVKVTQSSRYLVKRTGEKVFLECVQDMDHENMFWYRQDPGLGLRLIYFSYDVKMKEKGDIPEGYSVSREKKERFSLILESASTNQTSMYLCASRQGTVHQPQHFGDGTRLSIL.

The rearrangement uses TRBV7-3 and TRBJ1-1; D uncertain. V dropped 4 bases and J dropped 0 bases, with 9 bases sitting between them. This CDR3 is built from 14 residues. Germline CDR1 SGHTA, CDR2 FQGTGA. DNA of the CDR3: TGTGCCAGCAGCTACAATATTCTGAACACTGAAGCTTTCTTT. Translated, it gives CASSYNILNTEAFF.

V is TRBV7-8 and J is TRBJ2-1; weak D call: TRBD2 (5 bases). Trimming took 4 bases from V and 2 from J, leaving 15 bases between them. Germline CDR1 SGHVS, CDR2 FQNEAQ. The CDR3 loop spans 16 amino acids. Written as DNA, the CDR3 is TGTGCCAGCAGCTCCCAAACGGGGAGCACCTACAATGAGCAGTTCTTC. It codes for CASSSQTGSTYNEQFF.